This is a list of T cell receptor beta chains from one sample in a study of siplizumab effects on memory and regulatory T cells. Sequencing used immunoSEQ multiplex PCR; TCRdb keeps in-frame clones, though not all of them. The data hold over 65,000 clones, with 93% observed a single time. The specimen was CD8+ T cells sorted from blood. Receptors originate from a human donor in good health. Each CDR3 is given with its conserved first and last residue. A D gene is named only where the DNA matches it firmly. The size entry is marked missing in some rows and otherwise reads once, few, many or a size class.

>TRBV7-3|-|-|TRBJ2-1
CASSLTGDNEQFF
TGTGCCAGCAGCTTAACGGGAGACAATGAGCAGTTCTTC
>TRBV27|-|-|TRBJ2-4
CASSLDQNIQYF
TGTGCCAGCAGTTTGGACCAAAACATTCAGTACTTC
>TRBV7-3|TRBD1|-|TRBJ2-3
CASSLGDRDTDTQYF
TGTGCCAGCAGCTTAGGGGACAGGGACACAGATACGCAGTATTTT
>TRBV4-3|TRBD2|-|TRBJ2-5
CASSQGRGYQETQYF
TGCGCCAGCAGCCAAGGGCGGGGGTACCAAGAGACCCAGTACTTC
>TRBV19|-|-|TRBJ2-2
CAAAPGVPGELFF
TGTGCCGCTGCCCCAGGCGTCCCTGGGGAGCTGTTTTTT
>TRBV28|-|-|TRBJ2-7
CASTAAGTSYEQYF
TGTGCCAGCACCGCAGCAGGGACATCCTACGAGCAGTACTTC
>TRBV7-9|-|-|TRBJ2-7
CASSLTTGIYEQYF
TGTGCCAGCAGCTTAACGACAGGAATATACGAGCAGTACTTC
>TRBV9|-|-|TRBJ2-5
CASSVAPETQYF
TGTGCCAGCAGCGTAGCCCCTGAGACCCAGTACTTC
>TRBV4-3|TRBD2|-|TRBJ2-1
CASSQVRASGANEQFF
TGCGCCAGCAGCCAAGTGAGGGCTAGCGGGGCAAATGAGCAGTTCTTC
>TRBV5-4|-|-|TRBJ2-7
CASSPDNTHEQYF
TGTGCCAGCAGCCCGGACAACACCCACGAGCAGTACTTC
>TRBV6-1|-|-|TRBJ2-3
CASDREGTDTQYF
TGTGCCAGCGACAGGGAGGGGACAGATACGCAGTATTTT
>TRBV27|TRBD2|-|TRBJ2-5
CASSLSGGETQYF
TGTGCCAGCAGTTTGTCGGGGGGGGAGACCCAGTACTTC
>TRBV11-2|TRBD1|-|TRBJ1-5
CASSPGQINQPQHF
TGTGCCAGCAGTCCGGGACAGATTAATCAGCCCCAGCATTTT
>TRBV13|-|-|TRBJ1-1
CASSLEGRDTEAFF
TGTGCCAGCAGCCTAGAGGGCAGGGACACTGAAGCTTTCTTT
>TRBV7-3|-|-|TRBJ2-3
CASSPHNRDTQYF
TGTGCCAGCAGCCCACATAATCGGGATACGCAGTATTTT
>TRBV6-1|-|-|TRBJ1-1
CASSFQDITEAFF
TGTGCCAGCAGTTTCCAGGACATTACTGAAGCTTTCTTT
>TRBV27|-|-|TRBJ2-1
CASSLSGQGKLGGGPDEQFF
TGTGCCAGCAGTTTAAGTGGGCAGGGAAAGCTTGGGGGGGGGCCCGATGAGCAGTTCTTC
>TRBV4-1|TRBD1|-|TRBJ1-2
CASSQGPGQGYGYTF
TGCGCCAGCAGCCAGGGCCCAGGACAGGGGTACGGCTACACCTTC
>TRBV6-5|TRBD1|-|TRBJ1-2
CASSTDRFNYGYTF
TGTGCCAGCAGTACGGACAGGTTTAACTATGGCTACACCTTC
>TRBV7-6|-|-|TRBJ2-6
CASEGSGANVLTF
TGTGCCAGCGAAGGCTCTGGGGCCAACGTCCTGACTTTC
>TRBV5-3|TRBD1|-|TRBJ2-1
CARSRNGDRGLSTAYNEQFF
TGTGCCAGAAGCCGGAACGGGGACAGGGGGCTCTCAACAGCCTACAATGAGCAGTTCTTC
>TRBV10-2|-|-|TRBJ2-1
CASTPGSYNEQFF
TGCGCCAGCACGCCAGGGTCCTACAATGAGCAGTTCTTC
>TRBV6-1|TRBD2|once|TRBJ2-5
CASSEGLAGLETQYF
TGTGCCAGCAGTGAAGGGCTAGCGGGGCTTGAGACCCAGTACTTC
>TRBV6-5|-|-|TRBJ2-7
CASSFRGLDEQYF
TGTGCCAGCTCCTTCCGAGGCCTGGACGAGCAGTACTTC
>TRBV9|-|-|TRBJ1-1
CASSPGGAGEAFF
TGTGCCAGCAGCCCCGGGGGGGCGGGTGAAGCTTTCTTT
>TRBV4-1|-|-|TRBJ2-7
CASSPGAGSYEQYF
TGCGCCAGCAGCCCTGGTGCAGGGTCCTACGAGCAGTACTTC
>TRBV10-3|-|-|TRBJ2-1
CAISEEGGLYNEQFF
TGTGCCATCAGTGAGGAGGGGGGCCTTTACAATGAGCAGTTCTTC
>TRBV23-1|TRBD2|-|TRBJ2-5
CASSQSYGTSGDQETQYF
TGCGCCAGCAGTCAATCATATGGGACTAGCGGGGACCAAGAGACCCAGTACTTC
>TRBV9|TRBD1|-|TRBJ1-6
CASSPGQFNSPLHF
TGTGCCAGCAGCCCGGGACAGTTCAATTCACCCCTCCACTTT
>TRBV5-4|-|-|TRBJ2-7
CASGYPGEQYF
TGTGCAAGCGGGTATCCTGGCGAGCAGTACTTC
>TRBV29-1|-|-|TRBJ1-2
CSALPYGYTF
TGCAGCGCCCTACCCTATGGCTACACCTTC
>TRBV11-2|-|-|TRBJ1-1
CASSLRSDYTEAFF
TGTGCCAGCAGCTTAAGGTCGGACTACACTGAAGCTTTCTTT
>TRBV29-1|-|-|TRBJ2-3
CSSSGGTTDTQYF
TGCAGCTCTAGTGGAGGGACCACAGATACGCAGTATTTT
>TRBV4-2|TRBD1|-|TRBJ2-7
CASSQERQGASYEQYF
TGTGCCAGCAGCCAAGAACGACAGGGGGCTAGCTACGAGCAGTACTTC
>TRBV9|-|-|TRBJ2-1
CASSVGTTYNEQFF
TGTGCCAGCAGCGTAGGGACAACCTACAATGAGCAGTTCTTC
>TRBV4-3|-|-|TRBJ2-1
CASSQETSVQFF
TGCGCCAGCAGCCAAGAGACGTCGGTGCAGTTCTTC
>TRBV7-3|TRBD2|-|TRBJ2-1
CASSPTSGGAYEQFF
TGTGCCAGCAGCCCGACTAGCGGGGGGGCCTACGAGCAGTTCTTC
>TRBV6-1|-|-|TRBJ1-5
CASSATPGSNQPQHF
TGTGCCAGCAGTGCCACACCGGGGAGCAATCAGCCCCAGCATTTT
>TRBV7-6|TRBD1|-|TRBJ2-7
CASSLARGLYEQYF
TGTGCCAGCAGCTTAGCCAGGGGGCTGTACGAGCAGTACTTC
>TRBV11-2|TRBD1|-|TRBJ2-5
CASSLWGDRGYQETQYF
TGTGCCAGCAGCTTATGGGGCGACAGGGGGTACCAAGAGACCCAGTACTTC
>TRBV11-2|-|few|TRBJ2-3
CASSLDPPDTQYF
TGTGCCAGCAGCTTAGATCCCCCAGATACGCAGTATTTT
>TRBV19|TRBD1|-|TRBJ1-1
CASSIGDRGNTEAFF
TGTGCCAGTAGTATAGGGGACAGGGGTAACACTGAAGCTTTCTTT
>TRBV19|-|-|TRBJ2-1
CASSLSGAYNEQFF
TGTGCCAGTAGCCTTAGCGGAGCCTACAATGAGCAGTTCTTC
>TRBV7-7|-|-|TRBJ2-3
CASSLTPEADTQYF
TGTGCCAGCAGCTTAACGCCTGAGGCAGATACGCAGTATTTT
>TRBV5-4|-|-|TRBJ1-4
CASSGAGTQIWRATNEKLFF
TGTGCCAGCAGCGGAGCCGGGACCCAAATCTGGAGAGCAACTAATGAAAAACTGTTTTTT
>TRBV9|TRBD2|-|TRBJ2-7
CASSVGGGTYEQYF
TGTGCCAGCAGCGTAGGCGGGGGGACCTACGAGCAGTACTTC
>TRBV19|TRBD1|-|TRBJ2-5
CASSGQGETQYF
TGTGCCAGTAGTGGACAGGGAGAGACCCAGTACTTC
>TRBV7-9|-|-|TRBJ2-7
CASSYDSLVYEQYF
TGTGCCAGCAGCTACGACAGTTTGGTCTACGAGCAGTACTTC
>TRBV29-1|-|-|TRBJ2-7
CSVIQRHSYEQYF
TGCAGCGTCATTCAGCGACACTCCTACGAGCAGTACTTC
>TRBV7-2|TRBD2|once|TRBJ2-7
CASSLASSGGAGEQYF
TGTGCCAGCAGCTTAGCATCTAGCGGGGGGGCCGGCGAGCAGTACTTC
>TRBV11-2|-|-|TRBJ1-1
CASSSSGTEAFF
TGTGCCAGCAGCTCATCGGGCACTGAAGCTTTCTTT